The entry below gives a single TCR beta chain sequence along with its context. Antigen unknown. The CDR3 is 15 amino acids. Per the germline V gene, CDR1 is MNHEY and CDR2 is SMNVEV (reference sequence). V lost 5 bases, J lost 5 bases, and 6 bases stayed unmatched. This sample was included in a study of Ad26.COV2.S vaccination and SARS-CoV-2 variants. Study details: The vaccine Ad26.COV2.S was put into the muscle once, or twice with 56 days between. Study-wide points: Non-spike TCR breadth was similar in vaccine and placebo recipients. Responses of spike-specific T cells (both CD8+ and CD4+) reportedly showed substantial breadth after vaccination.

The sample's treatment: some 20 received Ad26.COV2.S at low or high dose, single or two shots; about five received placebo; per-sample allocation not given. Specimen acquisition occurred on day 63 following the initial vaccine or placebo injection. Produced via immunoSEQ multiplex PCR; TCRdb's table is partial and in-frame only. The sample records 200,000 to 300,000 clones, roughly 88% being singletons. The input for sequencing was peripheral blood, taken in a trial of Ad26.COV2.S vaccine versus placebo. The receptor comes from a person aged 18-60 years who received the Ad26.COV2.S COVID-19 vaccine or a placebo. The J gene is TRBJ2-3, the V gene TRBV27; TRBD2 aligns across 11 bases. The CDR3 is CASSPETSGIDTQYF. Written as DNA, the CDR3 is TGTGCCAGCAGTCCCGAGACTAGCGGGATAGATACGCAGTATTTT.